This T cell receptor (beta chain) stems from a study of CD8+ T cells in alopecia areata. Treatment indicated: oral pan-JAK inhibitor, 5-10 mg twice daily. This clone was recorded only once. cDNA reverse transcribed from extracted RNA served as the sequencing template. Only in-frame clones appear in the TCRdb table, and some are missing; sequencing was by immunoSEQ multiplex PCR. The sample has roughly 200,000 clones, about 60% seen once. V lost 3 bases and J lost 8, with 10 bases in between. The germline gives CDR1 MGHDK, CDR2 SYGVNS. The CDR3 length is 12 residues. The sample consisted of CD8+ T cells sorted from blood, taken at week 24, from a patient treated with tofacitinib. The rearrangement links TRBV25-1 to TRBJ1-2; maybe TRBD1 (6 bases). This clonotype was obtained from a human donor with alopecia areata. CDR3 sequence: CASSEGALGYTF. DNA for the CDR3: TGTGCCAGCAGTGAGGGGGCGCTAGGCTACACCTTC.